Following are 9 T cell receptor beta chains from one sample sequenced in a study of HIV-infected patients and healthy controls. About 550 ng RNA was reverse transcribed with alpha and beta constant-region primers. Each of the alpha and beta chains got its own library through chain-specific third strand synthesis with indices. TCRdb analysed the 5' RACE reads with MiXCR anew, one entry per CDR3 protein. In the table there are thousands of distinct CDR3 sequences, 8% of which are singletons. All unsorted peripheral T cells were captured because whole blood was used without fractionation. Source: blood, taken before antiretroviral therapy. The receptors stem from an adult with HIV infection.

This clonotype ranks as medium-sized. The chain combines TRBV29-1 with TRBJ1-2; TRBD1 matches at 8 bases. Trimming at V came to 2 bases and at J to 4 bases, leaving 6 bases not matched to a gene. CDR1 SQVTM and CDR2 ANQGSEA come from the germline V gene. The CDR3 length is 14 residues. Here the CDR3 DNA reads TGCAGCGTTGAACCTCCAGGGGGCAGCTATGGCTACACCTTC. Its protein product is CSVEPPGGSYGYTF.

This clonotype was found many times. This chain joins TRBV20-1 and TRBJ2-5, with D tentatively TRBD1 or TRBD2 (5 bases each). From germline, CDR1 is DFQATT and CDR2 SNEGSKA (reference sequence). This CDR3 is built from 14 residues. V was clipped by 5 bases and J by 3 bases, with 16 bases between them. CDR3 protein: CSARVPGTKETQYF. The CDR3 DNA is TGCAGTGCTCGGGTACCGGGGACCAAAGAGACCCAGTACTTC.

There are many counts of this clonotype. The V gene is TRBV7-6, the J gene TRBJ1-1, with unresolved D. The CDR3 runs 14 residues. Per the germline V gene, CDR1 is SGHVS and CDR2 is FNYEAQ. Trimming cost V 1 base and J 4 bases, with 10 bases left between them. The CDR3 loop reads CASSLDGRGTEAFF. The CDR3 region has the DNA TGTGCCAGCAGCTTAGATGGGCGCGGCACTGAAGCTTTCTTT.

The chain uses TRBV6-6 and TRBJ1-5; the match to TRBD1 covers 7 bases. Germline trimming cut 5 bases from V and 3 bases from J; bases unmatched to any gene: 10. Germline V gene sequence: CDR1 MNHNY, CDR2 SVGAGI (reference sequence). The CDR3 runs 16 residues. In DNA form, the CDR3 reads TGTGCCAGCAGTGGACACAGGGGAGAGGCCAATCAGCCCCAGCATTTT. This gives the protein CASSGHRGEANQPQHF.

By sample fraction, this clonotype is medium-sized. The V call is TRBV5-1, the J call TRBJ2-3; the D gene is possibly TRBD1 (6 bases). Germline CDR1 reads SGHRS; CDR2 reads YFSETQ. V lost 4 bases and J lost 0, with 12 bases in between. This CDR3 has 15 amino acids. The CDR3 coding sequence is TGCGCCAGCAGCACAGGGATTACTAGCACAGATACGCAGTATTTT. Amino acids: CASSTGITSTDTQYF.

By share of the sample, this clonotype is medium-sized. CDR3 loop: CASRRGPGSSNQPQHF. The DNA of the CDR3 is TGCGCCAGCCGACGGGGACCTGGGTCGAGCAATCAGCCCCAGCATTTT. The chain couples TRBV5-1 to TRBJ1-5; tentatively, D is TRBD1 (5 bases). Trimming removed 7 bases at V and 1 base at J, with 18 bases between. The CDR3 consists of 16 residues. Looked up from germline, CDR1 is SGHRS and CDR2 is YFSETQ.

This clonotype counts as medium-sized. V usage is TRBV9 and J usage is TRBJ2-7, with TRBD2 identical over 9 bases. Germline CDR1 is SGDLS and CDR2 is YYNGEE. V dropped 0 bases and J dropped 1; count of bases not matched to a gene: 5. The CDR3 is made up of 16 amino acids. Here the CDR3 DNA reads TGTGCCAGCAGCGTAGACGGGACTAGCAGATCCTACGAGCAGTACTTC. It is translated as CASSVDGTSRSYEQYF.

This clonotype appeared many times. This sequence joins TRBV2 and TRBJ1-2, with D hard to call. This CDR3 contains 14 residues. Germline V lookup: CDR1 SNHLY, CDR2 FYNNEI. Trimming stripped 8 bases from V and 4 bases from J, with 17 bases between. The CDR3 DNA reads TGTGCCAGCGATCGGAGCAGAACTTTCTATGGCTACACCTTC. This encodes CASDRSRTFYGYTF.

This clonotype was counted only a few times. J is TRBJ1-5 and V is TRBV6-6, with D unclear. Trimming left V 3 bases short and J 4 bases short, with 4 bases between. This CDR3 has 12 amino acids. The germline V gene has CDR1 MNHNY and CDR2 SVGAGI (reference sequence). The CDR3 is CASSYQNQPQHF. CDR3 sequence (DNA): TGTGCCAGCAGTTATCAAAATCAGCCCCAGCATTTT.